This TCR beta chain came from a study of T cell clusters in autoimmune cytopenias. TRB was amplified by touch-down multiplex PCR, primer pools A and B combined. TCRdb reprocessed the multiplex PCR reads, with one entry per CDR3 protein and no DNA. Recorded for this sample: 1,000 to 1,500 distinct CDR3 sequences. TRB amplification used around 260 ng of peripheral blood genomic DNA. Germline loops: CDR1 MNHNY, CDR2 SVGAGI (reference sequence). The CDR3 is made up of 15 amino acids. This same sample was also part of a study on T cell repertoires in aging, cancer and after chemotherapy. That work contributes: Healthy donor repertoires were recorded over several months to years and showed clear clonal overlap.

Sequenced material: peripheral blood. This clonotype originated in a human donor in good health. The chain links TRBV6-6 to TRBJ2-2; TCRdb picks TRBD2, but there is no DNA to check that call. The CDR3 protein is CASSPMSGPTGELFF.